Listed here are 12 T cell receptor beta chains from one sample, sequenced in a study of shared clonotypes between healthy human individuals. Libraries were prepared by immunoSEQ multiplex PCR; TCRdb keeps only in-frame clonotypes and omits some of them. The data hold hundreds of thousands of clones, with roughly 96% observed a single time. Terminally differentiated effector memory CD45RA+ cells were excluded by CCR7 positive selection of CD45RO-negative cells. The sample taken for sequencing was naive CD8+ T cells sorted from blood. The receptor source for this set is a man aged 25-40 years in good health.

This sequence joins TRBV7-2 and TRBJ2-3; TRBD2 is a possible D gene (6 bases). The CDR3 consists of 15 residues. V lost 4 bases and J 1 base, leaving 12 bases between the germline ends. Germline CDR1 SGHTA, CDR2 FQGNSA. This CDR3 reads CASSSGTSRTDTQYF. The CDR3 DNA sequence: TGTGCCAGCAGCTCGGGGACTTCCCGCACAGATACGCAGTATTTT.

The rearrangement links TRBV29-1 to TRBJ2-7; the D is unclear. CDR3 length: 14 amino acids. V was trimmed by 0 bases and J by 2 bases, leaving 11 bases between them. Germline V gene lookup returns CDR1 SQVTM and CDR2 ANQGSEA. The CDR3 DNA sequence: TGCAGCGTTGAAGATCGAACAGTTACCTACGAGCAGTACTTC. Its translation is CSVEDRTVTYEQYF.

The V and J genes are TRBV2 and TRBJ1-4; D is undetermined. V was trimmed by 0 bases and J by 6 bases, leaving 14 bases between them. The CDR3 totals 16 residues. CDR1 SNHLY and CDR2 FYNNEI come from the germline V gene. Written as DNA, the CDR3 is TGTGCCAGCAGTGAAGCGGCCAGAGCCTTCGATGAAAAACTGTTTTTT. Its translation is CASSEAARAFDEKLFF. The entire variable domain, with the rest obtained from reference TRBV2 and TRBJ1-4, is as follows: EPEVTQTPSHQVTQMGQEVILRCVPISNHLYFYWYRQILGQKVEFLVSFYNNEISEKSEIFDDQFSVERPDGSNFTLKIRSTKLEDSAMYFCASSEAARAFDEKLFFGSGTQLSVL.

The rearrangement links TRBV7-2 to TRBJ2-3; a possible D gene is TRBD1 (6 bases). The germline gives CDR1 SGHTA, CDR2 FQGNSA. CDR3 length: 15 amino acids. Trimming removed 3 bases from V and 0 bases from J, with 10 bases in between. The CDR3 DNA is TGTGCCAGCAGCTTCGGGACAACCAGCACAGATACGCAGTATTTT. Translation: CASSFGTTSTDTQYF.

The chain carries TRBV28 and TRBJ1-5, with 10 bases identical to TRBD1. V lost 2 bases to trimming and J lost 4 bases; unmatched junction nucleotides: 2. This CDR3 spans 15 amino acids. Germline V gives CDR1 MDHEN, CDR2 SYDVKM. In DNA, the CDR3 is TGTGCCAGCAGTTTAATGGGACAGGGGAATCAGCCCCAGCATTTT. Its protein product is CASSLMGQGNQPQHF.

V gene TRBV5-1 combines with J gene TRBJ2-1; 7 bases agree with TRBD1. Trimming at V came to 0 bases and at J to 1 base, leaving 4 bases not matched to a gene. Germline V lookup: CDR1 SGHRS, CDR2 YFSETQ. The CDR3 is 16 amino acids. The CDR3 reads CASSLGQGVSYNEQFF. CDR3 DNA: TGCGCCAGCAGCTTGGGTCAGGGGGTGTCCTACAATGAGCAGTTCTTC.

The chain is built from TRBV5-6 and TRBJ1-5; D not resolved. Looked up from germline, CDR1 is SGHDT and CDR2 is YYEEEE. V lost 2 bases, J lost 7 bases, and 16 bases lay in between. The length of the CDR3 is 15 residues. CDR3 DNA: TGTGCCAGCAGCTTAATGGGAATGGGCGACCAGCCCCAGCATTTT. Translating it yields CASSLMGMGDQPQHF.

The DNA for the CDR3 is TGTGCCAGCGCAGTCCCCGGGACTGCCGGCTCTGGGGCCAACGTCCTGACTTTC. Residues: CASAVPGTAGSGANVLTF. The chain has TRBV2 and TRBJ2-6; D perhaps matches TRBD2 (6 bases). CDR1 is SNHLY, CDR2 FYNNEI, per germline. CDR3 length equals 18 residues. With 8 bases removed from V and 0 bases from J, the gap between germline ends came to 20 bases.

This chain uses TRBV29-1 with TRBJ2-1, with D possibly being TRBD1 or TRBD2 (5 bases each). The CDR3 is 14 residues long. The germline V gene has CDR1 SQVTM and CDR2 ANQGSEA. Trimming left V 7 bases short and J 4 bases short, with 17 bases between. CDR3 residues: CSALGTGKYNEQFF. The CDR3 DNA sequence: TGCAGCGCGCTTGGGACGGGGAAATACAATGAGCAGTTCTTC.

This clone appeared once. In DNA form, the CDR3 reads TGCAGTGACCACGGGCAGCCCCAGCATTTT. It yields the protein CSDHGQPQHF. V is TRBV20-1 and J is TRBJ1-5; D not resolved. Germline loops: CDR1 DFQATT, CDR2 SNEGSKA (reference sequence). The ends were cut back, 7 bases at V and 7 bases at J, with 8 bases in the middle. The CDR3 runs 10 residues.

The gene calls are TRBV28 and TRBJ2-7; D is tentatively TRBD1 or TRBD2 (6 bases each). The CDR3 is 13 amino acids. V lost 5 bases and J 5 bases, leaving 13 bases between the germline ends. CDR1 is MDHEN, CDR2 SYDVKM, per germline. CDR3 sequence: CASSHREEDEQYF. CDR3 nucleotides: TGTGCCAGCAGTCACAGGGAGGAAGACGAGCAGTACTTC.

The chain combines TRBV15 with TRBJ2-7; weak D call: TRBD1 (6 bases). V was trimmed by 8 bases and J by 2 bases, leaving 19 bases between them. Germline loops: CDR1 LNHNV, CDR2 YYDKDF (reference sequence). The CDR3 spans 15 residues. CDR3 in amino acids: CATASVAGETYEQYF. CDR3 nucleotide sequence: TGTGCCACCGCTAGTGTGGCAGGGGAAACCTACGAGCAGTACTTC.